The 24 T cell receptor beta chains given below trace back to one sample, sequenced in a study of tumor-infiltrating lymphocytes in primary liver carcinoma. Co-extracting RNA and DNA was done with about 18-33 mg of unsorted bulk tissue as input. A constant-region primer served to make TCR beta cDNA from about 0.45 ug total RNA. ARM-PCR, slightly modified, supplied the TCR beta libraries through three nested multiplex PCR rounds. The first two PCR rounds used TRBV1-TRBV30 forward primers with a C-beta reverse primer, nine to ten cycles each. TCRdb analysed the multiplex PCR reads with MiXCR anew, one entry per CDR3 protein. The repertoire includes approximately 110,000 distinct CDR3 sequences, 50% to 70% of them detected once, and around 9.3% sits in the top ten. The sequenced sample consisted of liver tumor tissue from sampling region 1. Subset described: tumor region T1, superior pole. These receptors were taken from a woman aged 55-70 years with primary liver carcinoma and hepatitis B virus infection.

This clonotype was observed many times. J is TRBJ2-7 and V is TRBV11-2; 8 bases map to TRBD2. Germline CDR1 reads SGHAT; CDR2 reads FQNNGV. The V gene end was trimmed by 0 bases and the J gene end by 12 bases; junction bases not matched to a gene: 10. The CDR3 has 14 residues. CDR3 in amino acids: CASSLDLAGGGGYF. The CDR3 bases are TGTGCCAGCAGCTTAGATCTGGCCGGGGGGGGGGGGTACTTC.

V gene TRBV28 combines with J gene TRBJ2-3; 10 bases agree with TRBD1. Germline CDR1 MDHEN, CDR2 SYDVKM. Losses at the gene ends were 4 bases for V and 1 base for J; bases not matched to a gene: 8. The CDR3 contains 17 residues. CDR3 sequence: CASSSLLGTGGTDTQYF. The CDR3 nucleotides read TGTGCCAGCAGTTCCCTACTTGGGACAGGGGGCACAGATACGCAGTATTTT.

The chain links TRBV7-9 to TRBJ2-4; D remains ambiguous. The V end was cut by 4 bases, the J end by 1 base, with 2 bases between. Germline V gene sequence: CDR1 SEHNR, CDR2 FQNEAQ (reference sequence). The CDR3 is made up of 12 amino acids. The CDR3 coding sequence is TGTGCCAGCAGCTCGGCCAAAAACATTCAGTACTTC. Translated, it gives CASSSAKNIQYF.

Worth noting for this clonotype: This may come from a read error, since a much larger clone is one base off. V and J are TRBV10-2 and TRBJ2-1, with D hard to call. The CDR3 loop spans 14 amino acids. CDR1 and CDR2 from the germline V gene are WSHSY and SAAADI. This chain's CDR3 is CASSGPSGDNGQFF. CDR3 DNA: TGCGCCAGCAGCGGGCCTTCAGGAGACAATGGGCAGTTCTTC.

V gene TRBV5-4 combines with J gene TRBJ2-4, with a weak D call TRBD2 (5 bases). CDR3 length: 17 amino acids. Germline V gene sequence: CDR1 SGHNT, CDR2 YYREEE (reference sequence). The V end lost 4 bases, the J end lost 0 bases, and 17 bases lay between the germline ends. The CDR3 nucleotides read TGTGCCAGCAGCCCGGACCGGGGAATTGTAGCCAAAAACATTCAGTACTTC. Its protein product is CASSPDRGIVAKNIQYF. Supplemented by reference TRBV5-4 and TRBJ2-4, the full variable domain reads ETGVTQSPTHLIKTRGQQVTLRCSSQSGHNTVSWYQQALGQGPQFIFQYYREEENGRGNFPPRFSGLQFPNYSSELNVNALELDDSALYLCASSPDRGIVAKNIQYFGAGTRLSVL.

The chain combines TRBV20-1 with TRBJ1-6; 7 bases agree with TRBD1. This CDR3 contains 13 residues. The V gene end was trimmed by 7 bases and the J gene end by 7 bases; junction bases not matched to a gene: 7. CDR1 and CDR2 (germline): DFQATT, SNEGSKA (reference sequence). CDR3 loop: CSVPTGPNSPLHF. The CDR3 bases are TGCAGTGTTCCGACAGGGCCGAATTCACCCCTCCACTTT.

The chain uses TRBV7-9 and TRBJ1-5; no definite D call. The length of the CDR3 is 12 residues. Trimming removed 5 bases at V and 5 bases at J, with 7 bases between. Germline V CDR1 and CDR2: SEHNR, FQNEAQ (reference sequence). The CDR3: CASSREYQPQHF. The CDR3, as DNA: TGTGCCAGCAGCCGAGAATATCAGCCCCAGCATTTT.

This chain links TRBV11-2 with TRBJ2-3; maybe TRBD2 (5 bases). With 5 bases removed from V and 0 bases from J, the gap between germline ends came to 21 bases. Germline lookup yields CDR1 SGHAT and CDR2 FQNNGV. This CDR3 has 18 residues. The CDR3 protein is CASSPWVVGEDSTDTQYF. CDR3 coding DNA: TGTGCCAGCAGCCCTTGGGTAGTGGGAGAAGATAGCACAGATACGCAGTATTTT.

By share, this clonotype ranks as medium-sized. The chain's CDR3 is CASSSLKVRGTDTQYF. Written as DNA, the CDR3 is TGTGCCAGCAGCTCCCTTAAGGTGCGGGGCACAGATACGCAGTATTTT. The chain employs TRBV11-1 and TRBJ2-3; possible D gene TRBD2, 5 bases. Germline CDR1 SGHAT, CDR2 FQDESV (reference sequence). CDR3 length equals 16 residues. The ends were cut back, 4 bases at V and 1 base at J, with 15 bases in the middle.

The chain uses TRBV10-3 and TRBJ2-3; D remains ambiguous. The CDR3 length is 11 residues. V was shortened by 8 bases and J by 3 bases, with 6 bases between the two germline ends. Germline CDR1 ENHRY, CDR2 SYGVKD. CDR3 sequence reads: CAIGMTDTQYF. The CDR3 DNA is TGTGCCATCGGGATGACAGATACGCAGTATTTT.

This clonotype was seen just once. The germline gene is not matched at one end of the junction; a read error may be the cause. J is TRBJ2-7 and V is TRBV11-3; D gene uncertain. This CDR3 comprises 16 residues. From germline, CDR1 is SGHNT and CDR2 YENEEA. CDR3 residues: CGSSLEQTGCNYEQYF. The CDR3 bases are TGTGGCAGCAGCTTAGAGCAGACCGGGTGTAACTACGAGCAGTACTTC.

With respect to this clonotype: Because the CDR3 is missing its conserved closing phenylalanine or tryptophan, this is likely a read error. The chain carries TRBV11-3 and TRBJ1-2, with D unresolved. Germline CDR1 and CDR2: SGHNT and YENEEA. This CDR3 has 11 residues. CDR3 coding DNA: TGTGCCCGCAGCTCCAACTATGGCTACACCGTC. It is translated as CARSSNYGYTV.

This clonotype was seen just once. This may be a read error, as it is one base from a much larger clone. J is TRBJ2-2 and V is TRBV11-3; a weak D match, TRBD2 (6 bases). Germline V CDR1 and CDR2: SGHNT, YENEEA. CDR3 length equals 15 residues. The DNA of the CDR3 is TGTGCCAGCAGCACCGGCGGGACCAACACCGGGGAGCCGGTTTTT. Protein product: CASSTGGTNTGEPVF.

The chain links TRBV6-1 to TRBJ2-1; weak D call: TRBD2 (6 bases). The V gene lost 4 bases and the J gene lost 4 bases, with 14 bases spanning the gap. Germline CDR1 is MNHNS and CDR2 is SASEGT. This CDR3 has 15 amino acids. CDR3 sequence: CASSAATSSYNEQFF. In nucleotides, the CDR3 is TGTGCCAGCAGTGCGGCGACTAGTAGTTACAATGAGCAGTTCTTC.

This chain links TRBV11-3 with TRBJ2-1; the D gene is possibly TRBD2 (5 bases). The CDR3 consists of 16 residues. V was pared by 5 bases and J by 4 bases, with 18 bases between. The germline gives CDR1 SGHNT, CDR2 YENEEA. CDR3 residues: CASSEIRGGQYNEQFF. As DNA, the CDR3 is TGTGCCAGCAGCGAGATTAGAGGAGGCCAATACAATGAGCAGTTCTTC.

This rearrangement joins TRBV29-1 to TRBJ1-2; no clear D. Germline values: CDR1 SQVTM, CDR2 ANQGSEA. The CDR3 runs 14 residues. CDR3 protein: CSLVLGSTNYGYTF. The CDR3 DNA is TGCAGTCTTGTTTTGGGCAGTACTAACTATGGCTACACCTTC.

On this clonotype itself: A clone one base away is much larger, so this may be a read error. CDR3 amino acids: CASSLGFQGARYTEAFF. The CDR3 bases are TGTGCCAGCAGTTTAGGTTTCCAGGGGGCTAGGTACACTGAAGCTTTCTTT. The gene calls are TRBV12-3 or TRBV12-4 and TRBJ1-1, with 8 bases matching TRBD1. There are 17 residues in the CDR3. V lost 1 base, J lost 3 bases, and 10 bases stayed unmatched.

As concerns this clonotype: Relative to the germline gene, one junction end is altered; a read error may explain this. The chain is built from TRBV10-2 and TRBJ2-2; D may be TRBD1 (5 bases). The CDR3 runs to 16 residues. The germline V gene encodes CDR1 WSHSY and CDR2 SAAADI. The CDR3 coding sequence is TGCGCCAGCAGTGAGCACCTGGACATGAACATCGGGGAGCTGTTTTTT. Its protein is CASSEHLDMNIGELFF.

Turning to this clonotype: A much larger clone differs by one base, so this may be a read error. The chain links TRBV7-8 to TRBJ2-5; 8 bases are a match to TRBD2. The CDR3 covers 19 residues. Germline V lookup: CDR1 SGHVS, CDR2 FQNEAQ. The CDR3 nucleotides read TGTGGCAGCAGGAGGGGGTTGAGCGGGAGTCTGCAGAAGGGAGAGACCCAGTACTTC. Its protein product is CGSRRGLSGSLQKGETQYF.

A note on this clonotype: Since a much larger clone is just one base distant, this may be a read error. The chain combines TRBV5-1 with TRBJ2-3, with TRBD2 identical over 11 bases. The CDR3 length is 16 residues. CDR1 and CDR2 from the germline V gene are SGHRS and YFSETQ. Losses at the gene ends were 4 bases for V and 4 bases for J; bases not matched to a gene: 8. This CDR3 is CASSPQLAGVPDTQYF. In nucleotides, the CDR3 is TGCGCCAGCAGCCCCCAACTAGCGGGAGTACCAGATACGCAGTATTTT.

Notes on this clonotype: A much more abundant neighbour one base away suggests this may be a read error. The rearrangement joins TRBV4-1 to TRBJ1-5; D possibly corresponds to TRBD1 (5 bases). The CDR3 length is 16 residues. Germline lookup yields CDR1 MGHRA and CDR2 YSYEKL. V lost 0 bases to trimming and J lost 2 bases, with 11 bases between them. DNA for the CDR3: TGCGCCAGCAGCCAAGATCCCACACAGGGCAATCAGCCCCAGCATTTT. Protein: CASSQDPTQGNQPQHF.

This chain joins TRBV24-1 and TRBJ2-3; TRBD2 aligns across 9 bases. The CDR3 runs 15 residues. The V segment lost 7 bases and the J segment 3 bases; nucleotides outside the gene matches: 7. Germline-derived CDR1 and CDR2 are KGHDR and SFDVKD. CDR3 amino acids: CATSSSGSGTDTQYF. In DNA, the CDR3 is TGTGCCACCAGCAGTAGCGGGAGCGGAACAGATACGCAGTATTTT.

This clonotype was observed at least ten times. The chain couples TRBV4-1 to TRBJ2-2; 8 bases align to TRBD1. Germline-derived CDR1 and CDR2 are MGHRA and YSYEKL. V lost 3 bases and J lost 7; bases outside the gene matches: 7. This CDR3 region has 15 residues. CDR3 nucleotide sequence: TGCGCCAGCAGCCAGCCAGGGGGCGCGATCGGGGAGCTGTTTTTT. This encodes CASSQPGGAIGELFF.

The chain is built from TRBV28 and TRBJ1-5; tentative D call: TRBD1 (5 bases). The CDR3 consists of 15 residues. The V and J ends lost 8 bases and 3 bases respectively, with 17 bases between them. Germline V gene data show CDR1 as MDHEN and CDR2 as SYDVKM. Here the CDR3 DNA reads TGTGCCAGCCGCCTCCCGGGGGGTATCAATCAGCCCCAGCATTTT. This encodes CASRLPGGINQPQHF.